This TCR beta chain was profiled in a study of T-cell reconstitution after alpha-beta-depleted transplantation in children. Using unique molecular identifiers, the investigators prepared the TCRbeta library. TCRdb re-called the PCR reads with MiXCR, one entry per CDR3 protein. Of some 530,000 distinct CDR3 sequences in the sample, about an eighth are singletons; the top ten hold 5% to 6%. The V gene lost 0 bases and the J gene lost 4 bases, with 16 bases spanning the gap. This CDR3 region has 17 residues. Sequences were derived from PBMCs from the stem cell graft donor, sampled from the stem cell graft. The chain recombines TRBV12-3 or TRBV12-4 with TRBJ1-5; D is possibly TRBD1 (6 bases). The source of this sequence is a human donor who donated a stem cell graft to a child with combined immunodeficiency. This chain's CDR3 is CASSLARRGGGNQPQHF. Written as DNA, the CDR3 is TGTGCCAGCAGTTTAGCGCGGAGGGGGGGAGGGAATCAGCCCCAGCATTTT.